This T cell receptor (beta chain) was retrieved from a study of T-cell memory formation after mild COVID-19. The CDR3 loop spans 14 amino acids. With V trimmed by 5 bases and J by 1 base, 4 bases remained unmatched. Looked up from germline, CDR1 is DFQATT and CDR2 is SNEGSKA (reference sequence). Remarks on this clonotype: Antigen unknown.

Whole-study results and caveats: Pre-infection memory showed some responding clones, and this suggested that cross-reactive memory joined.

TCRdb itself ran the 5' RACE reads through MiXCR, one entry per CDR3 protein. This table has tens of thousands of distinct CDR3 sequences, over 15% appearing once. The clonotype comes from an adult woman who had mild COVID-19 (a few samples of this study predate the infection). Cell type and time point are not known. Sample: PBMCs or a T cell subset sorted from them (not recorded which). The chain couples TRBV20-1 to TRBJ2-1; TRBD2 matches at 8 bases. The CDR3 coding sequence is TGCAGTGCTCAGATAGCGGGATCCTACAATGAGCAGTTCTTC. It is translated as CSAQIAGSYNEQFF.